This T cell receptor (beta chain) derives from a study of T-cell memory formation after mild COVID-19. Study outcomes and limitations: Those CD4+ clones that contracted were mainly in CM and EM (CD8+ ones in EMRA). Pre-infection memory carried some responding clones, suggesting that cross-reactive memory joined.

TCRalpha and TCRbeta libraries used 5'RACE with constant-segment primers and UMIs. MiXCR, applied by TCRdb to the 5' RACE reads, yields one record per CDR3 protein. This sample yields fewer than 250,000 distinct CDR3 sequences, of which roughly 10% are seen a single time; approximately 2.8% belongs to the top ten. The junction had 8 bases not matched to a gene; V was cut back by 0 bases and J by 5 bases. Germline CDR1 SGDLS, CDR2 YYNGEE. The CDR3 is 16 amino acids. As for this clonotype: Its antigen is unidentified.

What was sequenced was PBMCs or a T cell subset sorted from them (not recorded which). This sequence originates from a man between 18 and 35 years old who had mild COVID-19 (a few samples of this study predate the infection). Cell type and time point are not known. The chain is built from TRBV9 and TRBJ2-3, with 8 positions matching TRBD1. CDR3 residues: CASSVVGTGAKDTQYF. The DNA of the CDR3 is TGTGCCAGCAGCGTAGTTGGGACAGGAGCTAAAGATACGCAGTATTTT.